These 21 T cell receptor beta chains share one sample of origin, sequenced in a study of blood T cell repertoires in COVID-19. The protocol was immunoSEQ multiplex PCR, while the TCRdb copy is restricted to in-frame clones and leaves out a portion. The sample comprises approximately 230,000 clones, approximately 79% of which are singletons, and under 4.5% rests with the top ten. Sequencing was carried out using peripheral blood. The receptors shown here come from a woman aged 40 to 50 with active or convalescent COVID-19.

V gene TRBV11-2 combines with J gene TRBJ2-1; 9 bases match TRBD2. Trimming at V came to 4 bases and at J to 3 bases, leaving 7 bases not matched to a gene. Germline V gene data show CDR1 as SGHAT and CDR2 as FQNNGV. The CDR3 runs to 16 residues. CDR3 nucleotide sequence: TGTGCCAGCAGCTCCTACGGAGCGGGGGGCTACAATGAGCAGTTCTTC. Its translation is CASSSYGAGGYNEQFF.

The table lists this clone with a few counts. The V and J genes are TRBV5-1 and TRBJ1-2; 8 nucleotides align to TRBD1. V lost 0 bases, J lost 8 bases, and 6 bases stayed unmatched. Germline V gives CDR1 SGHRS, CDR2 YFSETQ. The CDR3 is 14 amino acids. As DNA, the CDR3 is TGCGCCAGCAGCTTGGTCTCAGGGGGCCAGGGCTACACCTTC. Protein product: CASSLVSGGQGYTF.

The rearrangement links TRBV15 to TRBJ2-5; possibly TRBD2 for D (5 bases). There are 12 residues in the CDR3. Deletions cut 4 bases from V and 3 bases from J, with 6 bases between. Germline V gives CDR1 LNHNV, CDR2 YYDKDF (reference sequence). The CDR3 DNA reads TGTGCCACCAGCAACGGGGAAGAGACCCAGTACTTC. This gives the protein CATSNGEETQYF.

V is TRBV5-5 and J is TRBJ1-5; D is possibly TRBD1 (6 bases). The V gene's germline CDR1 is SGHKS and CDR2 YYEKEE (reference sequence). The CDR3 runs 16 residues. V lost 0 bases, J lost 5 bases, and 15 bases lay in between. CDR3 region: CASSLGYTGPHQPQHF. In nucleotides, the CDR3 is TGTGCCAGCAGCTTGGGTTATACAGGGCCCCATCAGCCCCAGCATTTT. Drawing the rest from reference TRBV5-5 and TRBJ1-5, the complete variable domain is DAGVTQSPTHLIKTRGQQVTLRCSPISGHKSVSWYQQVLGQGPQFIFQYYEKEERGRGNFPDRFSARQFPNYSSELNVNALLLGDSALYLCASSLGYTGPHQPQHFGDGTRLSIL.

The chain is built from TRBV24-1 and TRBJ1-1, with D tentatively TRBD1 (6 bases). The CDR3 loop spans 11 amino acids. V lost 5 bases and J 12 bases, leaving 12 bases between the germline ends. Germline loops: CDR1 KGHDR, CDR2 SFDVKD. Here the CDR3 reads CATSAGQLTFF. DNA for the CDR3: TGTGCCACCAGTGCCGGACAGTTAACTTTCTTT.

The V and J genes are TRBV19 and TRBJ1-5, with 7 bases identical to TRBD1. Germline V gene sequence: CDR1 LNHDA, CDR2 SQIVND (reference sequence). The J segment lost 4 bases and the V segment lost 4 bases, leaving 10 bases of the junction unmatched. There are 16 residues in the CDR3. CDR3 amino acids: CASSNLEGAANQPQHF. DNA of the CDR3: TGTGCCAGTAGTAATCTTGAGGGGGCAGCTAATCAGCCCCAGCATTTT.

This clone has more than one count but fewer than ten. The CDR3 region is CASSVSPLKKLFF. The CDR3 region has the DNA TGTGCCAGCAGCGTGTCCCCCTTAAAAAAACTGTTTTTT. The chain recombines TRBV9 with TRBJ1-4; D remains unclear. Trimming pared 2 bases from V and 9 bases from J, leaving 11 bases between. CDR3 length: 13 residues. CDR1 is SGDLS, CDR2 YYNGEE, per germline.

This clone appeared once. V usage is TRBV7-9 and J usage is TRBJ1-4; D gene unclear. There are 15 residues in the CDR3. V was trimmed by 1 base and J by 0 bases, leaving 6 bases between them. Germline V gene lookup returns CDR1 SEHNR and CDR2 FQNEAQ (reference sequence). CDR3 sequence reads: CASSLVEATNEKLFF. The CDR3 DNA follows: TGTGCCAGCAGCTTAGTGGAGGCAACTAATGAAAAACTGTTTTTT.

The chain is built from TRBV9 and TRBJ2-3; maybe TRBD1 (6 bases). This CDR3 spans 14 amino acids. Germline V gene data show CDR1 as SGDLS and CDR2 as YYNGEE. The V end was cut by 3 bases, the J end by 0 bases, with 8 bases between. The CDR3 coding sequence is TGTGCCAGCAGCGGGGGGCATAGCACAGATACGCAGTATTTT. This translates into CASSGGHSTDTQYF. Using reference TRBV9 and TRBJ2-3 for the parts outside the CDR3, the full variable domain is DSGVTQTPKHLITATGQRVTLRCSPRSGDLSVYWYQQSLDQGLQFLIQYYNGEERAKGNILERFSAQQFPDLHSELNLSSLELGDSALYFCASSGGHSTDTQYFGPGTRLTVL.

The chain uses TRBV7-8 and TRBJ1-1, with 7 bases lining up with TRBD1. This CDR3 is built from 15 residues. V shed 7 bases, J shed 3 bases, and the junction held 11 bases outside the gene matches. Germline lookup yields CDR1 SGHVS and CDR2 FQNEAQ. The CDR3 region has the DNA TGTGCCAGCACCGGGACTCCCAGGGGGGACACTGAAGCTTTCTTT. Its translation is CASTGTPRGDTEAFF.

The chain couples TRBV10-3 to TRBJ1-4; 8 nucleotides match TRBD1. Germline CDR1 ENHRY, CDR2 SYGVKD. V was clipped by 3 bases and J by 9 bases; unmatched bases: 9. The CDR3 runs to 15 residues. In nucleotides, the CDR3 is TGTGCCATCAGTGACTCCGGGACAGGAGCTCAAAAACTGTTTTTT. This translates into CAISDSGTGAQKLFF.

J is TRBJ1-2 and V is TRBV28, with D possibly being TRBD1 (6 bases). Germline CDR1 reads MDHEN; CDR2 reads SYDVKM. The CDR3 loop spans 14 amino acids. V was trimmed by 6 bases and J by 2 bases, leaving 13 bases between them. CDR3: CASSSGQGNYGYTF. The CDR3 region has the DNA TGTGCCAGCAGCTCTGGTCAGGGGAACTATGGCTACACCTTC.

In its sample, this clone was seen a few times. The J gene is TRBJ2-2, the V gene TRBV18, with D perhaps TRBD1 (6 bases). CDR1 is KGHSH and CDR2 is LQKENI in the germline V gene. CDR3 length equals 17 residues. Trimming removed 2 bases from V and 6 bases from J, with 19 bases in between. The CDR3 DNA reads as TGTGCCAGCTCACCAAGGAAGGAACAGGGAGATTCCGGGGAGCTGTTTTTT. Protein product: CASSPRKEQGDSGELFF.

The V and J genes are TRBV28 and TRBJ1-1; 9 positions agree with TRBD1. CDR1 MDHEN and CDR2 SYDVKM come from the germline V gene. The ends lost 6 bases at V and 4 bases at J; junction bases unmatched: 6. This CDR3 is built from 14 residues. The CDR3 is CASRQTGGGTEAFF. The CDR3 nucleotides read TGTGCCAGCAGACAGACAGGGGGGGGCACTGAAGCTTTCTTT.

V is TRBV7-9 and J is TRBJ1-4; no firm D call. Looked up from germline, CDR1 is SEHNR and CDR2 is FQNEAQ (reference sequence). The CDR3 is made up of 15 amino acids. V lost 1 base and J 8 bases, leaving 14 bases between the germline ends. The CDR3 nucleotides read TGTGCCAGCAGCTTAGTGGCCGACACGGGGGAAAAACTGTTTTTT. Translated: CASSLVADTGEKLFF. Complete variable domain (other parts from reference TRBV7-9 and TRBJ1-4): DTGVSQNPRHKITKRGQNVTFRCDPISEHNRLYWYRQTLGQGPEFLTYFQNEAQLEKSRLLSDRFSAERPKGSFSTLEIQRTEQGDSAMYLCASSLVADTGEKLFFGSGTQLSVL.

The chain employs TRBV19 and TRBJ1-2, with 12 bases that match TRBD1. The CDR3 contains 16 residues. In germline, CDR1 is LNHDA, CDR2 SQIVND (reference sequence). V shed 3 bases and J 6 bases; nucleotides not matched to a gene: 8. The DNA for the CDR3 is TGTGCCAGTAGTATGAGGGACAGGGGGCGCTTCCATGGCTACACCTTC. Translation: CASSMRDRGRFHGYTF. The full variable domain, its missing parts supplied by reference TRBV19 and TRBJ1-2, is DGGITQSPKYLFRKEGQNVTLSCEQNLNHDAMYWYRQDPGQGLRLIYYSQIVNDFQKGDIAEGYSVSREKKESFPLTVTSAQKNPTAFYLCASSMRDRGRFHGYTFGSGTRLTVV.

The rearrangement uses TRBV25-1 and TRBJ2-3, with TRBD1 as a possible D gene (6 bases). The CDR3 loop spans 15 amino acids. Between the trimmed V and J ends, which lost 4 bases and 0 bases, there was a span of 11 bases. Germline values: CDR1 MGHDK, CDR2 SYGVNS. The CDR3 reads CASSGAGASTDTQYF. DNA of the CDR3: TGTGCCAGCAGTGGGGCAGGGGCTAGCACAGATACGCAGTATTTT. The complete variable domain, with remaining parts taken from reference TRBV25-1 and TRBJ2-3, reads EADIYQTPRYLVIGTGKKITLECSQTMGHDKMYWYQQDPGMELHLIHYSYGVNSTEKGDLSSESTVSRIRTEHFPLTLESARPSHTSQYLCASSGAGASTDTQYFGPGTRLTVL.

This chain joins TRBV10-2 and TRBJ2-1; TRBD2 matches at 8 bases. From germline, CDR1 is WSHSY and CDR2 SAAADI. The CDR3 covers 14 residues. Trimming at V came to 6 bases and at J to 4 bases, leaving 5 bases not matched to a gene. The CDR3 DNA reads TGCGCCAGCAGGGGTAGCGGGGATTACAATGAGCAGTTCTTC. It yields the protein CASRGSGDYNEQFF.

The chain has TRBV15 and TRBJ1-3; D might be TRBD1 (5 bases). Germline V CDR1 and CDR2: LNHNV, YYDKDF (reference sequence). The V and J ends lost 0 bases and 2 bases respectively, with 8 bases between them. This CDR3 is built from 15 residues. The chain's CDR3 is CATSRDRGTGNTIYF. The CDR3 DNA reads TGTGCCACCAGCAGAGATAGGGGAACTGGAAACACCATATATTTT.

This rearrangement joins TRBV7-9 to TRBJ1-6, with TRBD1 matching over 9 bases. There are 14 residues in the CDR3. The ends lost 5 bases at V and 5 bases at J; junction bases unmatched: 1. Germline V CDR1 and CDR2: SEHNR, FQNEAQ (reference sequence). Written as DNA, the CDR3 is TGTGCCAGCAGCCGGGACAGGGATAATTCACCCCTCCACTTT. It encodes CASSRDRDNSPLHF.

V usage is TRBV7-9 and J usage is TRBJ2-3, with D perhaps matching TRBD2 (6 bases). CDR1 is SEHNR, CDR2 FQNEAQ, per germline (reference sequence). The CDR3 sequence is 15 residues long. Trimming removed 5 bases from V and 0 bases from J, with 12 bases in between. The CDR3: CASSPTGTSTDTQYF. The CDR3 nucleotides read TGTGCCAGCAGCCCCACGGGGACTAGCACAGATACGCAGTATTTT.